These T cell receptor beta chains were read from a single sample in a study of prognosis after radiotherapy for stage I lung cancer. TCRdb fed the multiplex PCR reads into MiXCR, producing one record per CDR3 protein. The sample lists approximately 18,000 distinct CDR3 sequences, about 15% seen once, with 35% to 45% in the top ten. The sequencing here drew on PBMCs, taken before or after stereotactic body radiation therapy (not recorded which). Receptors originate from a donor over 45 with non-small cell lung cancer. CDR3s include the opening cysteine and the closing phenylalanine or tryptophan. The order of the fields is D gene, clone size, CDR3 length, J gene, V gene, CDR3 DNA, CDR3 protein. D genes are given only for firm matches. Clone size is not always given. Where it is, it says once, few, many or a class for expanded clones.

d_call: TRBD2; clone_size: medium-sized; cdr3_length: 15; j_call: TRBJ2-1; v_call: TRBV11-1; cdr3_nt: TGTGCCAGCAGCAGCGGGACTAGCGGGGCCGTTTGGCCGTTCTTC; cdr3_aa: CASSSGTSGAVWPFF
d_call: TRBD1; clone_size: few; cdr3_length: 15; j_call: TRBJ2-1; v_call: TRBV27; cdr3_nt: TGTGCCAGCTGGAGAGGGGACAGGGGGCTCAATGAGCAGTTCTTC; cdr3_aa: CASWRGDRGLNEQFF
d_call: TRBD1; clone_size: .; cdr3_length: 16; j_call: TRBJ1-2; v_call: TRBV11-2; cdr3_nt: TGTGCCAGCAGCTTAGGTCTGGGCAGGGGGCGCGATGGCTACACCTTC; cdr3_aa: CASSLGLGRGRDGYTF
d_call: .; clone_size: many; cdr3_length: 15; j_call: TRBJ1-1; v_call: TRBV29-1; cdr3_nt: TGCAGCGTTGAAGATGGGGGACGGGGGAACACTGAAGCTTTCTTT; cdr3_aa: CSVEDGGRGNTEAFF
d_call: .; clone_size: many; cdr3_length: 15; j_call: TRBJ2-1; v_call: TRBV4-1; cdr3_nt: TGCGCCAGCAGCCAAGATAGGGCGGGGTACGGTGAGCAGTTCTTC; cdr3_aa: CASSQDRAGYGEQFF
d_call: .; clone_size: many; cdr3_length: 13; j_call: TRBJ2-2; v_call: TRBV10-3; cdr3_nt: TGTGCCATCAGTGCAGGGGACACCGGGGAGCTGTTTTTT; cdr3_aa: CAISAGDTGELFF
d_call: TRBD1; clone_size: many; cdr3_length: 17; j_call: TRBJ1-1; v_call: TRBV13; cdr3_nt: TGTGCCAGCAGCTTATACCCGCTAAGGACAGGGTTCACTGAAGCTTTCTTT; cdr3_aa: CASSLYPLRTGFTEAFF
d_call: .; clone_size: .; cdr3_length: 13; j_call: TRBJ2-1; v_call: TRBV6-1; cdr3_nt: TGTGCCAGCAGTACAACTAGCAATAATGAGCAGTTCTTC; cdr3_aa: CASSTTSNNEQFF
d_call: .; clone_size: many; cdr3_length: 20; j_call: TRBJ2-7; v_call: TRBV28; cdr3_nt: TGTGCCAGCAGTTTAAGCCTCCTGACCGCCGGGACTTGGACCCCCTACGAGCAGTACTTC; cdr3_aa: CASSLSLLTAGTWTPYEQYF
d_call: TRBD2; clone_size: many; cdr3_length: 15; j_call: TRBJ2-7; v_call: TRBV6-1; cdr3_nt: TGTGCCAGCAGTGCGAGCAGCGGGAGGTTGTACGAGCAGTACTTC; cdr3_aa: CASSASSGRLYEQYF
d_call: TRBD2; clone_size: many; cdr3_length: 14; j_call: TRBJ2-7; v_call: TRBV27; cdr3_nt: TGTGCCAGCAGTTCTGTAGCGGGAGTGGACGAGCAGTACTTC; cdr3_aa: CASSSVAGVDEQYF
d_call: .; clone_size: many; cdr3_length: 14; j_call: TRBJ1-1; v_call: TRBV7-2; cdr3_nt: TGTGCCAGCAGCTTGAACACCGGAAACACTGAAGCTTTCTTT; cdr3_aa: CASSLNTGNTEAFF
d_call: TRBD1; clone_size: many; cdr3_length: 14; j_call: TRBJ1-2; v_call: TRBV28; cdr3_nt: TGTGCCAGCAGGCGTACAGGGGATTTAAGTGGCTACACCTTC; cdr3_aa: CASRRTGDLSGYTF
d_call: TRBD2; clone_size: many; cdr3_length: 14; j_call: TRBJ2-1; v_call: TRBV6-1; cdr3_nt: TGTGCCAGCAGAGCGGGAGGGCGTGGCAATGAGCAGTTCTTC; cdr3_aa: CASRAGGRGNEQFF